This T cell receptor (beta chain) came from a study of neoadjuvant anti-PD-1 for oral cavity cancer. Six replicates per PBMC sample, mostly from around 460 ng of genomic DNA. Produced via immunoSEQ multiplex PCR; TCRdb's table is partial and in-frame only. The sample has more than 11,000 clones; approximately 74% are singletons. As for time point: after neoadjuvant nivolumab, at surgical resection. These newly diagnosed stage II-IVA oral cavity squamous cell carcinoma patients had no prior systemic or radiation treatment. CDR1 is SGHTA, CDR2 FQGTGA, per germline. Trimming took off 5 bases at V and 2 bases at J, with 27 bases between the two ends. This CDR3 region has 20 residues.

The chain uses TRBV7-3 and TRBJ2-2; D perhaps matches TRBD1 (6 bases). This sequence was found in a person between 40 and 85 years old with oral cavity squamous cell carcinoma. The sample in question was PBMCs, obtained after nivolumab (anti-PD-1) treatment. The CDR3 DNA follows: TGTGCCAGCAGCCAAATACCCGTCGGATGGACAGCTCCTAACACCGGGGAGCTGTTTTTT. This sequence encodes CASSQIPVGWTAPNTGELFF.